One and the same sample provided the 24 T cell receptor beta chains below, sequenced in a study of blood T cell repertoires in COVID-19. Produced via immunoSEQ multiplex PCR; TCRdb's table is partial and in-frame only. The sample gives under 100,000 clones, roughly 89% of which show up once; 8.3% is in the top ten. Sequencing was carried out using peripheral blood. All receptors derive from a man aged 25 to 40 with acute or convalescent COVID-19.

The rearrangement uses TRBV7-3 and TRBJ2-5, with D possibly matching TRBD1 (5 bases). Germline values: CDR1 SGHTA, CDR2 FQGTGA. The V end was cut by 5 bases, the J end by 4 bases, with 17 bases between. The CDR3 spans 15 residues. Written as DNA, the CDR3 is TGTGCCAGCAGCCTTACACCAGGGATTGGAGAGACCCAGTACTTC. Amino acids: CASSLTPGIGETQYF.

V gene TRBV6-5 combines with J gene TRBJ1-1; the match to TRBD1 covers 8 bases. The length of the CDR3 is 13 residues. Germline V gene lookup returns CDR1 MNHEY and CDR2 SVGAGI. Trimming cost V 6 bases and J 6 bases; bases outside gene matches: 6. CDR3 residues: CASRNRGWAEAFF. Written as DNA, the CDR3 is TGTGCCAGCAGAAACAGGGGGTGGGCTGAAGCTTTCTTT.

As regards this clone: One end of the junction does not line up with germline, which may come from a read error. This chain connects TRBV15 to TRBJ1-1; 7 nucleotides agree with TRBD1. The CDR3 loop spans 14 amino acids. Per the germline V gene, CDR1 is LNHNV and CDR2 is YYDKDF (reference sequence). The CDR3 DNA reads TGTGCCACCAGCGGAGACAGGGAAGTGGCTGAAGCTTTCTTT. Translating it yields CATSGDREVAEAFF.

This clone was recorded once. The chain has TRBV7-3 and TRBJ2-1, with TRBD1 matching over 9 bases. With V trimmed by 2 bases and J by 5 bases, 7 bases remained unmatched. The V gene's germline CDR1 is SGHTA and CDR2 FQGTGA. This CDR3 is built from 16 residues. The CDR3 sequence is CASSLDAGTGNNEQFF. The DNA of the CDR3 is TGTGCCAGCAGCTTAGATGCAGGGACAGGGAACAATGAGCAGTTCTTC.

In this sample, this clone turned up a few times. CDR3 sequence: CASSRGTENTEAFF. The CDR3, as DNA: TGTGCCAGCAGCAGGGGGACAGAGAACACTGAAGCTTTCTTT. This chain links TRBV9 with TRBJ1-1; 7 bases are a match to TRBD1. Germline values: CDR1 SGDLS, CDR2 YYNGEE. The CDR3 has 14 amino acids. J gave up 1 base and V 4 bases, and 4 bases lay outside the gene matches.

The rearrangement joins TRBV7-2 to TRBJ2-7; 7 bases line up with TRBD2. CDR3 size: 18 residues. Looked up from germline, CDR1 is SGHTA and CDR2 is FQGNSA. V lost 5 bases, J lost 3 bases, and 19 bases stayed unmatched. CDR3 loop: CASSAGTTIAKSGYEQYF. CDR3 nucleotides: TGTGCCAGCAGCGCCGGGACTACCATCGCAAAATCCGGCTACGAGCAGTACTTC.

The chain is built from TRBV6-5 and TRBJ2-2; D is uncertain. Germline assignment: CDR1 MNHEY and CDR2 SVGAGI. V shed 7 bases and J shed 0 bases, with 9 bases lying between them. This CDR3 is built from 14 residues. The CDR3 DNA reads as TGTGCCAGCATCCCAGGTTCGAACACCGGGGAGCTGTTTTTT. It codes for CASIPGSNTGELFF.

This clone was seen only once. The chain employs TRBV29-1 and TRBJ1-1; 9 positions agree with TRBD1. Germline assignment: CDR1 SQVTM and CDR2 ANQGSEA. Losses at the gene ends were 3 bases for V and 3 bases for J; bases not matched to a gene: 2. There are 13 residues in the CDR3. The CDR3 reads CSVETGGHTEAFF. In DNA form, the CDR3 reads TGCAGCGTTGAGACAGGGGGTCACACTGAAGCTTTCTTT. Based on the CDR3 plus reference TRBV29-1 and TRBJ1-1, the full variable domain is SAVISQKPSRDICQRGTSLTIQCQVDSQVTMMFWYRQQPGQSLTLIATANQGSEATYESGFVIDKFPISRPNLTFSTLTVSNMSPEDSSIYLCSVETGGHTEAFFGQGTRLTVV.

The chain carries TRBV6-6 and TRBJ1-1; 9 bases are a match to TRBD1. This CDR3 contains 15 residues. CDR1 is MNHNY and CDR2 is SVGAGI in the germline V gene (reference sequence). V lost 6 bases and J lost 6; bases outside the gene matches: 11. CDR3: CASRDSGTGTSEAFF. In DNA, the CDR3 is TGTGCCAGCAGGGATTCCGGGACAGGGACCTCTGAAGCTTTCTTT.

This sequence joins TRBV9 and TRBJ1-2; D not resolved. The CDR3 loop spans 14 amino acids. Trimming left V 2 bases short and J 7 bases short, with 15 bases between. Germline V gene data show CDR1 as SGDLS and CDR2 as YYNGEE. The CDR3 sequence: CASSVGIHPGGYTF. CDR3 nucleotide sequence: TGTGCCAGCAGCGTCGGGATCCACCCCGGTGGCTACACCTTC.

In DNA, the CDR3 is TGTGCCAGCAGCCACGGAGGGAACTCCTACGAGCAGTACTTC. This encodes CASSHGGNSYEQYF. The rearrangement joins TRBV11-3 to TRBJ2-7; D possibly corresponds to TRBD2 (6 bases). CDR3 length equals 14 residues. Trimming pared 5 bases from V and 0 bases from J, leaving 11 bases between. Germline V gene sequence: CDR1 SGHNT, CDR2 YENEEA.

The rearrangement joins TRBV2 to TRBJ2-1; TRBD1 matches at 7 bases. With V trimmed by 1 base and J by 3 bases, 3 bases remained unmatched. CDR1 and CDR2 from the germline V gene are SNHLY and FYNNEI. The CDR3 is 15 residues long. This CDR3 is CASSEEGDSYNEQFF. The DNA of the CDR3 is TGTGCCAGCAGTGAAGAGGGGGACAGCTACAATGAGCAGTTCTTC.

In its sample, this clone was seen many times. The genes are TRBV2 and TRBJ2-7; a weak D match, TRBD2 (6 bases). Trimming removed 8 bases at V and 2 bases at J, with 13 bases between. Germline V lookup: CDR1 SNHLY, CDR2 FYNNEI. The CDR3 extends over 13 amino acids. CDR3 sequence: CASSGVGAYEQYF. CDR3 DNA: TGTGCCAGCTCGGGAGTCGGGGCCTACGAGCAGTACTTC.

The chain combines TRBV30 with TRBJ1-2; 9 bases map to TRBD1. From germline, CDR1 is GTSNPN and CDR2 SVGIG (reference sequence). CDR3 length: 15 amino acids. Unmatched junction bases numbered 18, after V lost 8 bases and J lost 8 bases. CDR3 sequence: CATRQGGNTVGGYTF. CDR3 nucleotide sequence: TGTGCCACCCGACAGGGGGGAAACACCGTCGGCGGCTACACCTTC.

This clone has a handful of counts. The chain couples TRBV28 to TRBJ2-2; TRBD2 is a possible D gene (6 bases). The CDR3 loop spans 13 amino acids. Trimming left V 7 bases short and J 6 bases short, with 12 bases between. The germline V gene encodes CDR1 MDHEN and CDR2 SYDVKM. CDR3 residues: CASTTGDAGELFF. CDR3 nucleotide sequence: TGTGCCAGCACGACGGGAGACGCCGGGGAGCTGTTTTTT.

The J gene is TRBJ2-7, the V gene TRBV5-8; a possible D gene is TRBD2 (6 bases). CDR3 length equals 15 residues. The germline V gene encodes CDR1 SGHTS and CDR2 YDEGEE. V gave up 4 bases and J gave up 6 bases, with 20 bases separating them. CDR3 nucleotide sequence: TGTGCCAGCAGCGACCGTGGAGGGGCCAAAGGCGAGCAGTACTTC. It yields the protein CASSDRGGAKGEQYF.

CDR3 in amino acids: CASAAFVAGSPLHF. The CDR3, as DNA: TGTGCCAGTGCGGCCTTCGTAGCGGGTTCACCCCTCCACTTT. The rearrangement links TRBV27 to TRBJ1-6; D remains unclear. The CDR3 has 14 residues. Deletions cut 9 bases from V and 9 bases from J, with 18 bases between. Germline assignment: CDR1 MNHEY and CDR2 SMNVEV (reference sequence).

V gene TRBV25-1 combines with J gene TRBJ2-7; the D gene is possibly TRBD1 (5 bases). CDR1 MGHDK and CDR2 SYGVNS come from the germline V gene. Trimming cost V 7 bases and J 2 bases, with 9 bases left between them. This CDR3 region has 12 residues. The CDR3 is CASKTETYEQYF. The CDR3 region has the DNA TGTGCCAGCAAGACAGAGACCTACGAGCAGTACTTC.

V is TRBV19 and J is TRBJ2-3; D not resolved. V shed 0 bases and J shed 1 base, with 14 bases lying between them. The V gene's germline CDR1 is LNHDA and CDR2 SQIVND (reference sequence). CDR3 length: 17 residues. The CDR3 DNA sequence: TGTGCCAGTAGTATAGAGGTTGGCCAACCCCGCACAGATACGCAGTATTTT. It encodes CASSIEVGQPRTDTQYF.

The CDR3, as DNA: TGTGCCAGCAGTTACTCGGCTAGCGGAGGCGCGGAGCAGTACTTC. Protein: CASSYSASGGAEQYF. The J gene is TRBJ2-7, the V gene TRBV6-2 or TRBV6-3; TRBD2 agrees at 7 bases. The CDR3 totals 15 residues. The trim removed 0 bases at V and 7 bases at J, leaving 9 bases unmatched. The germline gives CDR1 MNHEY, CDR2 SVGEGT.

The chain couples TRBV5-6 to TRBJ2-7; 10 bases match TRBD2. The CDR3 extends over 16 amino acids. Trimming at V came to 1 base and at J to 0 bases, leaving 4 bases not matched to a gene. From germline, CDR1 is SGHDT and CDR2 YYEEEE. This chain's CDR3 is CASSLIGTSVSYEQYF. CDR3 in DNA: TGTGCCAGCAGCTTGATCGGGACTAGCGTCTCCTACGAGCAGTACTTC.

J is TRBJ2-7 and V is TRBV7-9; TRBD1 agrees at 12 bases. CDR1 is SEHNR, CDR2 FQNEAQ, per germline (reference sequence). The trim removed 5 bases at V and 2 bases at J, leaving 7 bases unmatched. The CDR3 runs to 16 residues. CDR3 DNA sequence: TGTGCCAGCAGCCCGGGGACAGGGGGCCTCCCCTACGAGCAGTACTTC. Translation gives CASSPGTGGLPYEQYF.

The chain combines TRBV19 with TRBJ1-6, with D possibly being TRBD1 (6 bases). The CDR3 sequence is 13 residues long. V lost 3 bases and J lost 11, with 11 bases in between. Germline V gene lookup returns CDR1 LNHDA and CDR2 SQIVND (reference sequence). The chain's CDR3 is CASSIQGMAPLHF. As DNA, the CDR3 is TGTGCCAGTAGTATTCAGGGGATGGCACCCCTCCACTTT.

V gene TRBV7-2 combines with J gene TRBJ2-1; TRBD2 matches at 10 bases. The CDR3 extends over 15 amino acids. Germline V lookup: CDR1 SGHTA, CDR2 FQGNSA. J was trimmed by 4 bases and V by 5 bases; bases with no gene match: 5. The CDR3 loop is CASSHGLADYNEQFF. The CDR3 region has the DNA TGTGCCAGCAGCCACGGACTAGCGGATTACAATGAGCAGTTCTTC.